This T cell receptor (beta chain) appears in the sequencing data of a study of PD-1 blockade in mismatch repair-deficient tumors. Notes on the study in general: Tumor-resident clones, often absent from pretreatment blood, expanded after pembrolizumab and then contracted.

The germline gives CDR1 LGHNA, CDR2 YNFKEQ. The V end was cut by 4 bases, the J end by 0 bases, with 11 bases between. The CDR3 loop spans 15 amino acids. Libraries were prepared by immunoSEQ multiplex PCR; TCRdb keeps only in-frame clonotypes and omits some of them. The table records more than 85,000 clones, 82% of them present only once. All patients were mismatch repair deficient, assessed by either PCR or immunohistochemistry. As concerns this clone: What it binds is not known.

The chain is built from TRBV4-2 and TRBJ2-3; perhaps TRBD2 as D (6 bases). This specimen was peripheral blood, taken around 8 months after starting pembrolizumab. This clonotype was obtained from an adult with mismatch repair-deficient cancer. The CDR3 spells CASSPVADSTDTQYF. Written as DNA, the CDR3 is TGTGCCAGCAGCCCCGTAGCGGATAGCACAGATACGCAGTATTTT.